This TCR beta chain was sequenced in a study of blood T cell repertoires in COVID-19 (dated by TCRdb to 2019 to 2021). For context, the study as a whole: The collaborator samples originated in the United States, Italy and Spain and spanned the acute and convalescent phases of COVID-19. The material from the prospective study consisted of cDNA or gDNA derived from T cells, B-cell-depleted T cells, or PBMCs. The dataset comprised deeply sampled blood TCRbeta repertoires from subjects exposed to, actively infected with, or recovered from COVID-19. The repertoires were released in a freely available public database meant as a resource for research on the immune response to SARS-CoV-2. Samples were obtained from the ongoing ImmuneRACE study (first 160 participants) and from 1,254 subjects provided by 6 global collaborators. Sample metadata almost always included a de-identified subject ID, COVID-19 status, age in years and sex. HLA class I and class II types, where available, came from metadata supplied by the sample provider rather than from assay-based typing.

Overall results and qualifications from the work: How much clinical and demographic metadata was included differed by source and by participant, and the metadata was provided uncurated.

Samples from volunteer blood donors who had recovered from COVID-19 were contributed by a second Seattle source. Each collaborating institution followed its own protocols to collect whole blood in K2EDTA tubes. For TCRbeta analysis, collaborators shipped samples as frozen whole blood, isolated PBMCs, or DNA extracted from either of those sample types. CDR1 and CDR2, per the germline V gene, are ENHRY and SYGVKD. The CDR3, from cysteine to phenylalanine, totals 12 residues. CDR3 DNA only is kept here, 36 bases in frame from base 1. At the junction V is shortened by 11 bases and J by 9 bases, with 17 bases in between. In regard to this clone: Its antigen has not been determined. Base qualities are not provided; no much larger clone lies one nucleotide away.

TCRbeta CDR3 regions were amplified from genomic DNA using the immunoSEQ Assay, a bias-controlled multiplex PCR. Per the source publication's procedure: The number of nucleated cells in each sample was estimated from the amplification of reference gene primers within the assay. Sequence reads were collapsed and filtered to measure the absolute abundance of every unique TCRbeta CDR3 rearrangement. For each sample, productive Simpson clonality was calculated as the square root of Simpson's diversity index over productive rearrangements. TCRdb took this table from immuneACCESS and kept in-frame rearrangements with V and J called. Such tables lack part of the clones; where checked against another copy, unresolved V genes explain under half of the gap, and the rest is unexplained. Clonal size and the V and J genes are those of that table, whereas D and trimming came from the DNA. The sample has under 250,000 clones on record, about four fifths of them singletons. The biggest ten clones account for roughly 1.9% of the sample.

Specimen: peripheral blood. The receptor's source is a man aged 30 to 39 who had recovered from COVID-19. The chain couples TRBV10-3 to TRBJ2-1, and perhaps TRBD1 as D gene, on 5 matching bases. The sequenced DNA: TGTGCCTCCGCGAACCAGGGTCGTGAGCAGTTCTTC. The resulting protein is CASANQGREQFF.